This T cell receptor (beta chain) came from a study of OX40 agonist ivuxolimab in advanced cancers. The wider study: The patients received ivuxolimab by intravenous route every 2 weeks at 0.01 to 10 mg/kg. There were three patients with partial responses, one having hepatocellular carcinoma and two cutaneous melanoma. Study conclusions and caveats: Researchers report that CD8+ T cells had, on average, more expanded clones than CD4+.

TCRdb's copy holds only in-frame clones and misses some; the assay was immunoSEQ multiplex PCR. The data hold fewer than 70,000 clones, with roughly 89% observed a single time. Points on this clone: Its target is not known.

Prior autoimmune disease or systemic immunosuppression barred patients. The specimen was CD4+ or CD8+ T cells sorted from blood, collected in a trial of the OX40 agonist ivuxolimab. This TCR derives from an adult with an advanced solid tumor such as melanoma, head and neck, liver or kidney cancer.

The CDR3 spells CATEKGAGLTSTDTQYF. The CDR3 DNA reads as TGTGCCACGGAAAAAGGAGCGGGCCTGACTAGCACAGATACGCAGTATTTT. V and J are TRBV15 and TRBJ2-3; a possible D gene is TRBD2 (6 bases). This CDR3 has 17 amino acids. Trimming removed 9 bases at V and 0 bases at J, with 22 bases between. Germline CDR1 reads LNHNV; CDR2 reads YYDKDF (reference sequence).